The following is a T cell receptor beta chain sequence with its context. Its binding antigen is unknown. The sample holds no much larger clone one base away, and base qualities are not on file. These data belong to a study of blood T cell repertoires in COVID-19 (dated by TCRdb to 2018 to 2021). Turning to the overall study: Collaborator samples came from the United States, Italy and Spain and covered acute and convalescent phases of COVID-19. Where available, HLA class I and class II types were obtained from metadata supplied by the sample provider rather than from assay-based typing. Samples came from the ongoing ImmuneRACE study (first 160 participants) plus 1,254 subjects from 6 global collaborators. The material from the prospective study consisted of cDNA or gDNA derived from T cells, B-cell-depleted T cells, or PBMCs. Nearly every sample came with metadata listing a de-identified subject ID, COVID-19 status, age in years and sex. The repertoires were released in a freely available public database intended as a resource for research on the immune response to SARS-CoV-2. Deeply sampled blood TCRbeta repertoires from subjects exposed to, actively infected with, or recovered from COVID-19 were included in the dataset.

What the authors observed across the whole study: The quantity of clinical and demographic metadata differed by source and by participant and was supplied without curation.

From its cysteine to its phenylalanine, the CDR3 spans 16 amino acids. The kept DNA is CDR3 alone, 48 bases in frame from the first base. CDR1 and CDR2 (MDHEN, SYDVKM) derive from the germline V gene. V is trimmed back by 4 bases and J by 2 bases, and the junction contains 9 bases that no gene match accounts for. The immunoSEQ Assay, a bias-controlled multiplex PCR, was used to amplify TCRbeta CDR3 regions from genomic DNA. Turning to the authors' computational methods: Within the assay, amplification of reference gene primers was used to estimate how many nucleated cells each sample contained. To quantify the absolute abundance of each unique TCRbeta CDR3 rearrangement, sequence reads were collapsed and filtered. Productive Simpson clonality was computed per sample as the square root of Simpson's diversity index over productive rearrangements. The immuneACCESS repertoire file appears here via TCRdb, limited to in-frame rearrangements. These files lack a portion of the clones; in checked studies, under half of the deficit traces to unresolved V genes, and the cause of the others is not known. D and trimming were read from the DNA, whereas the V and J calls and clone size are those reported in that table. The sample includes roughly 30,000 clones, with about 84% observed a single time. Approximately 16% of the sample comes from the top ten.

Each collaborating institution followed its own protocols to collect whole blood in K2EDTA tubes. Collaborator samples were shipped for TCRbeta analysis as frozen whole blood, isolated PBMCs, or DNA extracted from either sample type. Sequenced sample: peripheral blood. The chain is assembled from TRBV28 and TRBJ1-2; TRBD1 matches 8 bases in the middle. This clonotype originated in an older woman with acute or convalescent COVID-19. The DNA reads TGTGCCAGCAGTTCGACAGGGGTAGGCCTCAACTATGGCTACACCTTC. The translation is CASSSTGVGLNYGYTF.